Presented here are 24 T cell receptor beta chains from one specimen sequenced in a study of cytomegalovirus exposure and HLA in healthy donors. 13 Jbeta primers and 60 Vbeta primers were used for the PCR. The table came from immunoSEQ multiplex PCR; TCRdb's copy has only in-frame clones and leaves some out. The sample holds about 110,000 clones, around 74% seen once. The sequencing input was PBMCs. The receptors stem from a woman aged 40 to 50 in good health and CMV-seropositive.

The table lists this clone with a few counts. A read error may account for a junction end that differs from germline. DNA of the CDR3: TGTTCCAGCAGCTCCTTTGATGGACTCTTTAATTCACCCCTCCACTTT. This codes for CSSSSFDGLFNSPLHF. The J gene is TRBJ1-6, the V gene TRBV7-9, with D hard to call. CDR3 length: 16 residues. Germline CDR1 reads SEHNR; CDR2 reads FQNEAQ (reference sequence).

J is TRBJ1-1 and V is TRBV27; unclear D gene. The CDR3 loop spans 15 amino acids. The V end lost 8 bases, the J end lost 5 bases, and 21 bases lay between the germline ends. Germline V gene lookup returns CDR1 MNHEY and CDR2 SMNVEV (reference sequence). This chain's CDR3 is CASAAIRAGATEAFF. The DNA for the CDR3 is TGTGCCAGCGCTGCTATTAGAGCCGGAGCGACTGAAGCTTTCTTT.

The V call is TRBV10-1, the J call TRBJ2-1; 13 bases agree with TRBD2. CDR1 and CDR2 (germline): WNHNN, SYGVQD (reference sequence). The ends lost 5 bases at V and 6 bases at J; junction bases unmatched: 10. This CDR3 is 17 amino acids long. In DNA, the CDR3 is TGCGCCAGCAGTCGACCTAGTACTAGCGGGGGGGCCAATGAGCAGTTCTTC. Protein: CASSRPSTSGGANEQFF.

This rearrangement joins TRBV27 to TRBJ2-1; 10 bases are a match to TRBD2. This CDR3 comprises 15 residues. Trimming removed 7 bases from V and 0 bases from J; junction bases left unmatched: 3. Germline CDR1 is MNHEY and CDR2 is SMNVEV (reference sequence). The CDR3 DNA is TGTGCCAGCACAGCGGGAGGGCCCTCCTACAATGAGCAGTTCTTC. Protein product: CASTAGGPSYNEQFF.

This chain links TRBV7-9 with TRBJ1-5; 7 nucleotides align to TRBD1. The CDR3 covers 13 residues. CDR1 and CDR2 from the germline V gene are SEHNR and FQNEAQ (reference sequence). V trimming: 5 bases; J trimming: 8 bases; junction bases outside the gene matches: 6. In DNA, the CDR3 is TGTGCCAGCAGCGCGACAGGGTTGGAGCCCCAGCATTTT. Its translation is CASSATGLEPQHF.

V is TRBV19 and J is TRBJ1-2; D is undetermined. The ends were cut back, 3 bases at V and 0 bases at J, with 14 bases in the middle. Per germline, CDR1 LNHDA and CDR2 SQIVND (reference sequence). The CDR3 loop spans 16 amino acids. In DNA, the CDR3 is TGTGCCAGTAGTATGGAAAACTGGGGAGCTAACTATGGCTACACCTTC. This codes for CASSMENWGANYGYTF.

This sequence joins TRBV5-4 and TRBJ2-5; a weak D match, TRBD1 (6 bases). The germline gives CDR1 SGHNT, CDR2 YYREEE (reference sequence). The CDR3 length is 14 residues. V was shortened by 7 bases and J by 3 bases, with 16 bases between the two germline ends. CDR3 loop: CASGRPGQKETQYF. DNA of the CDR3: TGTGCCAGCGGCCGCCCGGGACAAAAAGAGACCCAGTACTTC.

This sequence joins TRBV5-6 and TRBJ2-2, with TRBD1 identical over 9 bases. After removal of 2 bases from V and 1 base from J, the junction contained 3 bases not matched to a gene. The CDR3 contains 16 residues. Germline V CDR1 and CDR2: SGHDT, YYEEEE. The DNA for the CDR3 is TGTGCCAGCAGCTTCACAGGGGGCGAGAACACCGGGGAGCTGTTTTTT. This gives the protein CASSFTGGENTGELFF. Full variable domain (missing parts from reference TRBV5-6 and TRBJ2-2): DAGVTQSPTHLIKTRGQQVTLRCSPKSGHDTVSWYQQALGQGPQFIFQYYEEEERQRGNFPDRFSGHQFPNYSSELNVNALLLGDSALYLCASSFTGGENTGELFFGEGSRLTVL.

The chain uses TRBV29-1 and TRBJ2-7; 10 nucleotides agree with TRBD2. J lost 6 bases, V lost 4 bases, and 9 bases had no gene match. This CDR3 has 14 amino acids. The germline V gene has CDR1 SQVTM and CDR2 ANQGSEA. Here the CDR3 reads CSVGQEIAGGEQYF. Here the CDR3 DNA reads TGCAGCGTTGGTCAAGAGATAGCGGGGGGCGAGCAGTACTTC.

The chain is built from TRBV28 and TRBJ2-2; weak D call: TRBD1 (6 bases). V gave up 3 bases and J gave up 1 base, with 9 bases separating them. From germline, CDR1 is MDHEN and CDR2 SYDVKM. CDR3 length equals 15 residues. In DNA, the CDR3 is TGTGCCAGCAGTTTTACACAGGGGAACACCGGGGAGCTGTTTTTT. Protein sequence: CASSFTQGNTGELFF.

The DNA for the CDR3 is TGTGCCAGCAGCCCTCACCCGACAGGGCTGAAGACCCAGTACTTC. Translation gives CASSPHPTGLKTQYF. This rearrangement joins TRBV7-9 to TRBJ2-5, with TRBD1 identical over 7 bases. This CDR3 is 15 amino acids long. Trimming cost V 5 bases and J 6 bases; bases outside gene matches: 12. Per germline, CDR1 SEHNR and CDR2 FQNEAQ (reference sequence).

With regard to this clone: The junction differs from germline at one of its ends, possibly a read error. The CDR3 sequence: CASSPRTGFTETQYF. The CDR3 DNA sequence: TGTGCTAGCAGCCCGAGGACAGGGTTTACAGAGACCCAGTACTTC. This chain uses TRBV7-7 with TRBJ2-5, with 8 bases matching TRBD1. The CDR3 totals 15 residues. Germline CDR1 is SSHAT and CDR2 is FNYEAQ (reference sequence).

The rearrangement links TRBV27 to TRBJ1-5; 7 nucleotides line up with TRBD1. J lost 2 bases, V lost 4 bases, and 8 bases had no gene match. The CDR3 is made up of 16 amino acids. Per the germline V gene, CDR1 is MNHEY and CDR2 is SMNVEV (reference sequence). CDR3: CASSSQGDPGNQPQHF. CDR3 in DNA: TGTGCCAGCAGTTCTCAGGGGGACCCAGGCAATCAGCCCCAGCATTTT.

The V and J genes are TRBV5-4 and TRBJ1-6; D possibly corresponds to TRBD1 (6 bases). The CDR3 runs to 17 residues. CDR1 and CDR2 (germline): SGHNT, YYREEE (reference sequence). V was trimmed by 4 bases and J by 2 bases, leaving 16 bases between them. In DNA, the CDR3 is TGTGCCAGCAGCGGGGGGGCTGGGGCTCCCTATAATTCACCCCTCCACTTT. It is translated as CASSGGAGAPYNSPLHF.

The gene calls are TRBV10-3 and TRBJ2-3; 8 bases align to TRBD2. Germline loops: CDR1 ENHRY, CDR2 SYGVKD. After removal of 5 bases from V and 0 bases from J, the junction contained 7 bases not matched to a gene. The CDR3 contains 16 residues. CDR3 DNA: TGTGCCATCAGTCAACACGGGGGGGCTAGCACAGATACGCAGTATTTT. Translation gives CAISQHGGASTDTQYF.

This clone has more than one count but fewer than ten. The J gene is TRBJ2-3, the V gene TRBV4-3; TRBD1 matches 8 bases. The V segment lost 7 bases and the J segment 6 bases; nucleotides outside the gene matches: 6. This CDR3 is 13 amino acids long. Germline CDR1 is LGHNA and CDR2 is YSLEER. The CDR3 reads CASTKRQGDTQYF. The DNA for the CDR3 is TGCGCCAGCACCAAACGACAGGGGGATACGCAGTATTTT.

V and J are TRBV4-1 and TRBJ2-1; a weak D match, TRBD2 (6 bases). This CDR3 has 14 amino acids. CDR1 is MGHRA, CDR2 YSYEKL, per germline. Trimming stripped 4 bases from V and 4 bases from J, with 11 bases between. The CDR3 DNA is TGCGCCAGCAGCCTATCCGGGGGTTACAATGAGCAGTTCTTC. Its protein is CASSLSGGYNEQFF.

In nucleotides, the CDR3 is TGTGCCAGCAGACAGACAGGGGAGGTTGCGCACACCTTC. Its protein product is CASRQTGEVAHTF. This sequence joins TRBV7-9 and TRBJ1-2; 8 nucleotides line up with TRBD1. The germline CDR1 and CDR2 sequences are SEHNR and FQNEAQ (reference sequence). V was pared by 6 bases and J by 12 bases, with 12 bases of the junction left unmatched. The CDR3 covers 13 residues.

This chain joins TRBV14 and TRBJ2-3, with TRBD2 matching 8 bases. Losses at the gene ends were 4 bases for V and 2 bases for J; bases not matched to a gene: 8. The CDR3 runs 16 residues. CDR1 is SGHDN, CDR2 FVKESK, per germline. The CDR3 loop is CASSLAGWSPTDTQYF. The DNA of the CDR3 is TGTGCCAGCAGCCTAGCGGGATGGTCCCCCACAGATACGCAGTATTTT.

The chain has TRBV7-6 and TRBJ2-5; the match to TRBD2 covers 8 bases. The V segment lost 3 bases and the J segment 4 bases; nucleotides outside the gene matches: 7. Germline CDR1 SGHVS, CDR2 FNYEAQ. The CDR3 is made up of 15 amino acids. The CDR3 loop reads CASSFSVGGGETQYF. Written as DNA, the CDR3 is TGTGCCAGCAGCTTCAGCGTCGGGGGGGGAGAGACCCAGTACTTC.

The chain carries TRBV2 and TRBJ2-7; 9 bases are shared with TRBD2. The CDR3 has 14 residues. CDR1 SNHLY and CDR2 FYNNEI come from the germline V gene. The J segment lost 1 base and the V segment lost 7 bases, leaving 5 bases of the junction unmatched. CDR3 nucleotides: TGTGCCAGCATAAGGACTAGCGCATCCTACGAGCAGTACTTC. Amino acids: CASIRTSASYEQYF.

This chain uses TRBV6-5 with TRBJ1-5; 9 positions agree with TRBD1. With V trimmed by 5 bases and J by 7 bases, 6 bases remained unmatched. Per the germline V gene, CDR1 is MNHEY and CDR2 is SVGAGI. The length of the CDR3 is 14 residues. CDR3 sequence reads: CASSPGQGRQPQHF. The CDR3, as DNA: TGTGCCAGCAGTCCGGGACAGGGACGCCAGCCCCAGCATTTT.

This clone appeared a single time. The V call is TRBV6-5, the J call TRBJ1-1, with D possibly matching TRBD1 (5 bases). The V end lost 4 bases, the J end lost 1 base, and 10 bases lay between the germline ends. Germline V lookup: CDR1 MNHEY, CDR2 SVGAGI. There are 14 residues in the CDR3. This CDR3 reads CASSLRGKNTEAFF. The CDR3 region has the DNA TGTGCCAGCAGTTTGCGGGGGAAGAACACTGAAGCTTTCTTT.

The gene calls are TRBV27 and TRBJ1-4; D remains unclear. CDR3 length: 14 residues. Germline V gives CDR1 MNHEY, CDR2 SMNVEV (reference sequence). V was pared by 6 bases and J by 7 bases, with 15 bases between. The CDR3 sequence is CASSRTDLSEKLFF. The CDR3 DNA sequence: TGTGCCAGCAGCCGCACAGACCTTAGTGAAAAACTGTTTTTT.